This TCR beta chain was recovered during a study of T-cell memory formation after mild COVID-19. Whole-study context: The two donors had largely donor-specific TCR clusters. Study results and limitations: Balance between CD4 and CD8 was seen in clones contracting day 15 to 85, and a CD4+ lean was seen in later expanders. CD4+ contracting clones were mainly CM and EM; CD8+ ones, EMRA.

Note on this clonotype: Its target is unknown.

Germline V lookup: CDR1 MDHEN, CDR2 SYDVKM. V shed 2 bases and J 4 bases; nucleotides not matched to a gene: 9. This CDR3 has 16 amino acids. UMIs and sample barcodes were carried by the TCR alpha and TCR beta cDNA libraries that 5'RACE produced using constant-segment primers. Using its own MiXCR run on the 5' RACE reads, TCRdb lists one record per CDR3 protein. The sample consists of about 350,000 distinct CDR3 sequences, 25% to 30% of them appearing once. Sequenced sample: PBMCs or a T cell subset sorted from them (not recorded which). V gene TRBV28 combines with J gene TRBJ1-2, with TRBD1 matching 8 bases. The sequence derives from an adult woman who had mild COVID-19 (a few samples of this study predate the infection). Cell type and time point are not known. The CDR3 bases are TGTGCCAGCAGTTTACGTGGACAGGGACGGGTCTATGGCTACACCTTC. Translating gives CASSLRGQGRVYGYTF.